This TCR beta chain was identified in a study of shared clonotypes between healthy human individuals. Germline CDR1 LNHNV, CDR2 YYDKDF (reference sequence). This CDR3 has 17 amino acids. V was trimmed by 0 bases and J by 0 bases, leaving 11 bases between them. Clones were read by immunoSEQ multiplex PCR, and TCRdb kept only the in-frame ones, dropping some. In the table there are 650,000 to 800,000 clones, over 60% of which are singletons. The V gene is TRBV15, the J gene TRBJ1-4; D unclear. The receptor comes from a woman aged 25 to 45 in good health. What was sequenced was memory CD4+ T cells sorted from blood. Specified subset: CD45RA-negative fraction. The CDR3 DNA sequence: TGTGCCACCAGCAGAGATAGAACACCTTCAACTAATGAAAAACTGTTTTTT. Protein sequence: CATSRDRTPSTNEKLFF. Full variable domain (missing parts from reference TRBV15 and TRBJ1-4): DAMVIQNPRYQVTQFGKPVTLSCSQTLNHNVMYWYQQKSSQAPKLLFHYYDKDFNNEADTPDNFQSRRPNTSFCFLDIRSPGLGDTAMYLCATSRDRTPSTNEKLFFGSGTQLSVL.